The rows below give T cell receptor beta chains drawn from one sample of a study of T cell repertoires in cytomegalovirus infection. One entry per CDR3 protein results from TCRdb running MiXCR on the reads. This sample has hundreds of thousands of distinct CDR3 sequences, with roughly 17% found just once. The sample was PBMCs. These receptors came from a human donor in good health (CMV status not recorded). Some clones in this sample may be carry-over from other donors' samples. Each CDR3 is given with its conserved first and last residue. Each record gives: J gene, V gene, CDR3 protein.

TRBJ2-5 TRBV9 CASSVGRGQGETQYF
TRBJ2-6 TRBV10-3 CAIYGQGSSGANVLTF
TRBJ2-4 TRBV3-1 CASSQDRPSPKNIQYF
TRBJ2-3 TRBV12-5 CASGLSPLGGRHTDTQYF
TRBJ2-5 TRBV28 CASSLHRDREETQYF
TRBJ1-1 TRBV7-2 CASSRSLLNTEAFF
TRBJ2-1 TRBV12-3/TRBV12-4 CASSPTPAGDNEQFF
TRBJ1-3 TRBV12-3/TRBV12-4 CASSFLGLSGNTIYF
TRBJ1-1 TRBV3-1 CASSPRGTGFVDTEAFF
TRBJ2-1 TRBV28 CASLFGDRENNEQFF
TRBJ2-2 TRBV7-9 CASGRSTGELFF
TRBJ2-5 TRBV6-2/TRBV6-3 CASSTFIAGGLQETQYF
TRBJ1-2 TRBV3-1 CASTAGAGRGYTF
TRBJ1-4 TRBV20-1 CSARDNFGGNEKLFF
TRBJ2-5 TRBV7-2 CASSWGYQETQYF
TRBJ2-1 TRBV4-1 CASSQVNMVSYNEQFF
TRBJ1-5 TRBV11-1 CASSDTGQGQPQHF
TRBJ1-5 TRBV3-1 CASSGDPGNQPQHF
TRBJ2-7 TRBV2 CASSDGSEQYF
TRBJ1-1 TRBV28 CASSSGPRGAFF
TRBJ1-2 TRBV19 CASNPTGLDGYTF
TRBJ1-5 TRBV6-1 CASSSRTGTGDNQPQHF
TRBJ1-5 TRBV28 CASSSLWETGQGINQPQHF
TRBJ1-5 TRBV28 CASSPTGTGWHQPQHF
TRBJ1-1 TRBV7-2 CASSPNPADRGLTEAFF
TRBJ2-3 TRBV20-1 CSARDGTGSNTQYF
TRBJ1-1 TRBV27 CASRPTRGLNTEAFF
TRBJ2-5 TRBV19 CASSMMTGRYQETQYF
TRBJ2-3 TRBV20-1 CSANRDRGRGQYF
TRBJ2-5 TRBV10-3 CAISEPTLQETQYF
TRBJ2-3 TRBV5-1 CASASGRGDDDTQYF
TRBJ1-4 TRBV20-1 CSARDLRATNEKLFF
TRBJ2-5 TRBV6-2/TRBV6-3 CASKVGASETQYF
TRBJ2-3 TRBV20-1 CSASPSRTDTQYF
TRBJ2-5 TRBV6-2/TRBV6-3 CARSYYGQGAEETQSF
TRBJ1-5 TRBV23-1 CASSQNEGWDRDGRNQPQHF
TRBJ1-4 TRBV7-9 CASSLSSGEKLFF
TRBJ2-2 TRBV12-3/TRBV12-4 CASSNYNGGGELFF
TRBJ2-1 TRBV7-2 CASSHNYNEQFF
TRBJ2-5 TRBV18 CASSPAQQETQYF
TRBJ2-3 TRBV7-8 CASSLGQGRKSTDTQYF
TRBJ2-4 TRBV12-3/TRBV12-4 CASSIRDGNIQYF
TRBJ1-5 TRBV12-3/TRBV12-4 CASSFTGGRQPQHF
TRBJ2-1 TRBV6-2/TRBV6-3 CASSPLTYNEQFF
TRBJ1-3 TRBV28 CASSLYSGRRAGNTIYF
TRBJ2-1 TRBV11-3 CASSLGLAGGNRQFF
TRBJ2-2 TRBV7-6 CASSPLGGDTGELFF
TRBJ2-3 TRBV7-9 CASSFEFDASTDTQYF
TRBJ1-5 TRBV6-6 CATLIGQYSNQPQHF
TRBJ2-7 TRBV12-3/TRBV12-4 CASKPPQWAGNYEQYF
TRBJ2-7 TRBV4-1 CASSSGRGPSYEQYF
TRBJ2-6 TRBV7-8 CASSPTQYSGANVLTF
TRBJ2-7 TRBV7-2 CASSSDRGNSYEQYF
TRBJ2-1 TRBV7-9 CASRILGYNEQFF